This T cell receptor beta chain stems from a study of blood T cell repertoires in COVID-19. The CDR3 length is 17 residues. In germline, CDR1 is MRHNA, CDR2 SNTAGT. Trimming removed 0 bases from V and 3 bases from J; junction bases left unmatched: 4. TCRdb's table, derived via immunoSEQ multiplex PCR, lists solely in-frame clones and lacks some. This table has roughly 150,000 clones, 88% appearing once. This TCR derives from a man between 45 and 60 years old who had recovered from COVID-19. Sample: peripheral blood. The chain couples TRBV6-4 to TRBJ2-2; TRBD1 matches 10 bases. The CDR3 loop reads CASSDSGTGVDTGELFF. The CDR3 DNA follows: TGTGCCAGCAGTGACTCGGGGACAGGGGTGGACACCGGGGAGCTGTTTTTT.